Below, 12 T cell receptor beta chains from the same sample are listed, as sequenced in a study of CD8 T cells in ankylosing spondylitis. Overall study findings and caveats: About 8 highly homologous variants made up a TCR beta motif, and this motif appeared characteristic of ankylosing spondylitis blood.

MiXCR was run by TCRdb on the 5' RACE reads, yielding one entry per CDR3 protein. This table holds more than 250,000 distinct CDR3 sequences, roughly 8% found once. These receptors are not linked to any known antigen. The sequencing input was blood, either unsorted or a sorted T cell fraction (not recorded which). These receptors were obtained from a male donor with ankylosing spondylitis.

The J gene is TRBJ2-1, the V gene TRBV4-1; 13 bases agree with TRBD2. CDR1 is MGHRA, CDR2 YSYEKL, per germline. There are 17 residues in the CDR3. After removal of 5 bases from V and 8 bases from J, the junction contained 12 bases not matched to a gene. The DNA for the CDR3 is TGCGCCAGCAGCGGCTTGGGACTAGCGGGATCACCCCATGAGCAGTTCTTC. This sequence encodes CASSGLGLAGSPHEQFF.

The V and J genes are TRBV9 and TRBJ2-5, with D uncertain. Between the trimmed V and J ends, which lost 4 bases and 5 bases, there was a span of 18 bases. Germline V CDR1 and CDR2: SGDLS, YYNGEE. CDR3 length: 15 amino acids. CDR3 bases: TGTGCCAGCAGCCCCCAGGTTGGGGTTTCTGAGACCCAGTACTTC. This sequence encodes CASSPQVGVSETQYF.

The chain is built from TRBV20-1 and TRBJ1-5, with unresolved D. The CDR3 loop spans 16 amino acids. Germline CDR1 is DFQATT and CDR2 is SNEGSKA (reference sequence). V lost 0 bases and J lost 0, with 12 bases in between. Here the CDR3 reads CSARDWSVGSNQPQHF. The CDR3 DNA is TGCAGTGCTAGAGATTGGTCAGTTGGTAGCAATCAGCCCCAGCATTTT.

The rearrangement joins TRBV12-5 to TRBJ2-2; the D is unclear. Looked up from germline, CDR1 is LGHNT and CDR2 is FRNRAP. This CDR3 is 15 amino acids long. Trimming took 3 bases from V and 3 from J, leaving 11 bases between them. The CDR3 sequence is CASGFHRGDTGELFF. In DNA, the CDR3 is TGTGCTAGTGGTTTCCATAGAGGTGACACCGGGGAGCTGTTTTTT. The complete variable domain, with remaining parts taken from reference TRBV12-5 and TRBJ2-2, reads DARVTQTPRHKVTEMGQEVTMRCQPILGHNTVFWYRQTMMQGLELLAYFRNRAPLDDSGMPKDRFSAEMPDATLATLKIQPSEPRDSAVYFCASGFHRGDTGELFFGEGSRLTVL.

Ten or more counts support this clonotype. The CDR3 loop reads CASSPRGGSQPQHF. The CDR3 nucleotides read TGTGCCAGCAGCCCCCGGGGGGGGAGTCAGCCCCAGCATTTT. The chain couples TRBV4-2 to TRBJ1-5; D is perhaps TRBD1 (5 bases). V was cut by 4 bases and J by 6 bases, with 13 bases left in between. Per the germline V gene, CDR1 is LGHNA and CDR2 is YNFKEQ. The CDR3 consists of 14 residues.

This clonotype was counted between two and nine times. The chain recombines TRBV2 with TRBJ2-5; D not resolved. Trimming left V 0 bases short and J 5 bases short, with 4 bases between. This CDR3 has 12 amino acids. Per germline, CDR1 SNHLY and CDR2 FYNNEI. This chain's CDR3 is CASSEAWETQYF. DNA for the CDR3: TGTGCCAGCAGTGAAGCTTGGGAGACCCAGTACTTC.

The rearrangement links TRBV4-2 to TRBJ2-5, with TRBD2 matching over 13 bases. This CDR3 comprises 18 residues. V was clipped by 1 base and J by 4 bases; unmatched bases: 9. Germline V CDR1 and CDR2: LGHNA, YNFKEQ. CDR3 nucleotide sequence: TGTGCCAGCAGCCAAGCCACTAGCGGGAGGGCTAGGGGAGAGACCCAGTACTTC. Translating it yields CASSQATSGRARGETQYF.

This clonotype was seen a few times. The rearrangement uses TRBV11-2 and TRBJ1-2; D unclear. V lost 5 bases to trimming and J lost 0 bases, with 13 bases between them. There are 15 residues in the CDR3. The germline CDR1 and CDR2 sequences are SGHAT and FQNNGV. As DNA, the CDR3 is TGTGCCAGCAGCCCAGCGCTAGGCCCTAACTATGGCTACACCTTC. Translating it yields CASSPALGPNYGYTF.

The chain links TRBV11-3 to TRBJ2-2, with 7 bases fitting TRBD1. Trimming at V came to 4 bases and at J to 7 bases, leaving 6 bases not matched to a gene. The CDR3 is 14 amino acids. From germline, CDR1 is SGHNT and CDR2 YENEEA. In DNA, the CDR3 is TGTGCCAGCAGCTCCGACAGGGTGGTCGGGGAGCTGTTTTTT. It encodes CASSSDRVVGELFF.

The CDR3 DNA reads TGTGCCACCAGCAGAGATTACAGAGGGAACACTGAAGCTTTCTTT. Translating gives CATSRDYRGNTEAFF. The rearrangement uses TRBV15 and TRBJ1-1; unclear D gene. Germline-derived CDR1 and CDR2 are LNHNV and YYDKDF (reference sequence). The CDR3 extends over 15 amino acids. Trimming took off 0 bases at V and 1 base at J, with 9 bases between the two ends.

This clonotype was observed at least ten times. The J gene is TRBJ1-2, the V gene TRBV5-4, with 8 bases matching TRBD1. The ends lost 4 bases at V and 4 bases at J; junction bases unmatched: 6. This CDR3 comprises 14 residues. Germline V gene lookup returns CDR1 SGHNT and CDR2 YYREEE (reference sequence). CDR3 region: CASSKDRGGYGYTF. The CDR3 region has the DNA TGTGCCAGCAGCAAAGACAGGGGAGGCTATGGCTACACCTTC.

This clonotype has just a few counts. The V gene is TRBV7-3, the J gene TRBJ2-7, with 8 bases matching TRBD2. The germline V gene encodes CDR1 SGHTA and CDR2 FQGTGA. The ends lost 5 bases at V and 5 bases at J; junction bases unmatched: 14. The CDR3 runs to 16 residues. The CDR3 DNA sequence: TGTGCCAGCAGCCCAAAAAGGACAGCGGGAGACAACGAGCAGTACTTC. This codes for CASSPKRTAGDNEQYF.